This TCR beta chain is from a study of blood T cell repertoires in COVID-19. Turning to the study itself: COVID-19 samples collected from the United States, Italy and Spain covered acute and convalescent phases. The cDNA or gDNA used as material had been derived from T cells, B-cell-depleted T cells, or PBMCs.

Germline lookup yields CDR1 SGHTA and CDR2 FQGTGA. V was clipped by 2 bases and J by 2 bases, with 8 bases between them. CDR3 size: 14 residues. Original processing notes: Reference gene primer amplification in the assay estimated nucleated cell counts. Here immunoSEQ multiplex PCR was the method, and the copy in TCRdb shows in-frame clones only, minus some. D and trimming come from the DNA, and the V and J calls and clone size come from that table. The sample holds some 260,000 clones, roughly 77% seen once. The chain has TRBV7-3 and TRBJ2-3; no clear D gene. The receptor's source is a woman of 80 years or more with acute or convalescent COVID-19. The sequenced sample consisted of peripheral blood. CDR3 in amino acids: CASSLGQITDTQYF. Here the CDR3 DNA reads TGTGCCAGCAGCTTAGGGCAAATCACAGATACGCAGTATTTT.